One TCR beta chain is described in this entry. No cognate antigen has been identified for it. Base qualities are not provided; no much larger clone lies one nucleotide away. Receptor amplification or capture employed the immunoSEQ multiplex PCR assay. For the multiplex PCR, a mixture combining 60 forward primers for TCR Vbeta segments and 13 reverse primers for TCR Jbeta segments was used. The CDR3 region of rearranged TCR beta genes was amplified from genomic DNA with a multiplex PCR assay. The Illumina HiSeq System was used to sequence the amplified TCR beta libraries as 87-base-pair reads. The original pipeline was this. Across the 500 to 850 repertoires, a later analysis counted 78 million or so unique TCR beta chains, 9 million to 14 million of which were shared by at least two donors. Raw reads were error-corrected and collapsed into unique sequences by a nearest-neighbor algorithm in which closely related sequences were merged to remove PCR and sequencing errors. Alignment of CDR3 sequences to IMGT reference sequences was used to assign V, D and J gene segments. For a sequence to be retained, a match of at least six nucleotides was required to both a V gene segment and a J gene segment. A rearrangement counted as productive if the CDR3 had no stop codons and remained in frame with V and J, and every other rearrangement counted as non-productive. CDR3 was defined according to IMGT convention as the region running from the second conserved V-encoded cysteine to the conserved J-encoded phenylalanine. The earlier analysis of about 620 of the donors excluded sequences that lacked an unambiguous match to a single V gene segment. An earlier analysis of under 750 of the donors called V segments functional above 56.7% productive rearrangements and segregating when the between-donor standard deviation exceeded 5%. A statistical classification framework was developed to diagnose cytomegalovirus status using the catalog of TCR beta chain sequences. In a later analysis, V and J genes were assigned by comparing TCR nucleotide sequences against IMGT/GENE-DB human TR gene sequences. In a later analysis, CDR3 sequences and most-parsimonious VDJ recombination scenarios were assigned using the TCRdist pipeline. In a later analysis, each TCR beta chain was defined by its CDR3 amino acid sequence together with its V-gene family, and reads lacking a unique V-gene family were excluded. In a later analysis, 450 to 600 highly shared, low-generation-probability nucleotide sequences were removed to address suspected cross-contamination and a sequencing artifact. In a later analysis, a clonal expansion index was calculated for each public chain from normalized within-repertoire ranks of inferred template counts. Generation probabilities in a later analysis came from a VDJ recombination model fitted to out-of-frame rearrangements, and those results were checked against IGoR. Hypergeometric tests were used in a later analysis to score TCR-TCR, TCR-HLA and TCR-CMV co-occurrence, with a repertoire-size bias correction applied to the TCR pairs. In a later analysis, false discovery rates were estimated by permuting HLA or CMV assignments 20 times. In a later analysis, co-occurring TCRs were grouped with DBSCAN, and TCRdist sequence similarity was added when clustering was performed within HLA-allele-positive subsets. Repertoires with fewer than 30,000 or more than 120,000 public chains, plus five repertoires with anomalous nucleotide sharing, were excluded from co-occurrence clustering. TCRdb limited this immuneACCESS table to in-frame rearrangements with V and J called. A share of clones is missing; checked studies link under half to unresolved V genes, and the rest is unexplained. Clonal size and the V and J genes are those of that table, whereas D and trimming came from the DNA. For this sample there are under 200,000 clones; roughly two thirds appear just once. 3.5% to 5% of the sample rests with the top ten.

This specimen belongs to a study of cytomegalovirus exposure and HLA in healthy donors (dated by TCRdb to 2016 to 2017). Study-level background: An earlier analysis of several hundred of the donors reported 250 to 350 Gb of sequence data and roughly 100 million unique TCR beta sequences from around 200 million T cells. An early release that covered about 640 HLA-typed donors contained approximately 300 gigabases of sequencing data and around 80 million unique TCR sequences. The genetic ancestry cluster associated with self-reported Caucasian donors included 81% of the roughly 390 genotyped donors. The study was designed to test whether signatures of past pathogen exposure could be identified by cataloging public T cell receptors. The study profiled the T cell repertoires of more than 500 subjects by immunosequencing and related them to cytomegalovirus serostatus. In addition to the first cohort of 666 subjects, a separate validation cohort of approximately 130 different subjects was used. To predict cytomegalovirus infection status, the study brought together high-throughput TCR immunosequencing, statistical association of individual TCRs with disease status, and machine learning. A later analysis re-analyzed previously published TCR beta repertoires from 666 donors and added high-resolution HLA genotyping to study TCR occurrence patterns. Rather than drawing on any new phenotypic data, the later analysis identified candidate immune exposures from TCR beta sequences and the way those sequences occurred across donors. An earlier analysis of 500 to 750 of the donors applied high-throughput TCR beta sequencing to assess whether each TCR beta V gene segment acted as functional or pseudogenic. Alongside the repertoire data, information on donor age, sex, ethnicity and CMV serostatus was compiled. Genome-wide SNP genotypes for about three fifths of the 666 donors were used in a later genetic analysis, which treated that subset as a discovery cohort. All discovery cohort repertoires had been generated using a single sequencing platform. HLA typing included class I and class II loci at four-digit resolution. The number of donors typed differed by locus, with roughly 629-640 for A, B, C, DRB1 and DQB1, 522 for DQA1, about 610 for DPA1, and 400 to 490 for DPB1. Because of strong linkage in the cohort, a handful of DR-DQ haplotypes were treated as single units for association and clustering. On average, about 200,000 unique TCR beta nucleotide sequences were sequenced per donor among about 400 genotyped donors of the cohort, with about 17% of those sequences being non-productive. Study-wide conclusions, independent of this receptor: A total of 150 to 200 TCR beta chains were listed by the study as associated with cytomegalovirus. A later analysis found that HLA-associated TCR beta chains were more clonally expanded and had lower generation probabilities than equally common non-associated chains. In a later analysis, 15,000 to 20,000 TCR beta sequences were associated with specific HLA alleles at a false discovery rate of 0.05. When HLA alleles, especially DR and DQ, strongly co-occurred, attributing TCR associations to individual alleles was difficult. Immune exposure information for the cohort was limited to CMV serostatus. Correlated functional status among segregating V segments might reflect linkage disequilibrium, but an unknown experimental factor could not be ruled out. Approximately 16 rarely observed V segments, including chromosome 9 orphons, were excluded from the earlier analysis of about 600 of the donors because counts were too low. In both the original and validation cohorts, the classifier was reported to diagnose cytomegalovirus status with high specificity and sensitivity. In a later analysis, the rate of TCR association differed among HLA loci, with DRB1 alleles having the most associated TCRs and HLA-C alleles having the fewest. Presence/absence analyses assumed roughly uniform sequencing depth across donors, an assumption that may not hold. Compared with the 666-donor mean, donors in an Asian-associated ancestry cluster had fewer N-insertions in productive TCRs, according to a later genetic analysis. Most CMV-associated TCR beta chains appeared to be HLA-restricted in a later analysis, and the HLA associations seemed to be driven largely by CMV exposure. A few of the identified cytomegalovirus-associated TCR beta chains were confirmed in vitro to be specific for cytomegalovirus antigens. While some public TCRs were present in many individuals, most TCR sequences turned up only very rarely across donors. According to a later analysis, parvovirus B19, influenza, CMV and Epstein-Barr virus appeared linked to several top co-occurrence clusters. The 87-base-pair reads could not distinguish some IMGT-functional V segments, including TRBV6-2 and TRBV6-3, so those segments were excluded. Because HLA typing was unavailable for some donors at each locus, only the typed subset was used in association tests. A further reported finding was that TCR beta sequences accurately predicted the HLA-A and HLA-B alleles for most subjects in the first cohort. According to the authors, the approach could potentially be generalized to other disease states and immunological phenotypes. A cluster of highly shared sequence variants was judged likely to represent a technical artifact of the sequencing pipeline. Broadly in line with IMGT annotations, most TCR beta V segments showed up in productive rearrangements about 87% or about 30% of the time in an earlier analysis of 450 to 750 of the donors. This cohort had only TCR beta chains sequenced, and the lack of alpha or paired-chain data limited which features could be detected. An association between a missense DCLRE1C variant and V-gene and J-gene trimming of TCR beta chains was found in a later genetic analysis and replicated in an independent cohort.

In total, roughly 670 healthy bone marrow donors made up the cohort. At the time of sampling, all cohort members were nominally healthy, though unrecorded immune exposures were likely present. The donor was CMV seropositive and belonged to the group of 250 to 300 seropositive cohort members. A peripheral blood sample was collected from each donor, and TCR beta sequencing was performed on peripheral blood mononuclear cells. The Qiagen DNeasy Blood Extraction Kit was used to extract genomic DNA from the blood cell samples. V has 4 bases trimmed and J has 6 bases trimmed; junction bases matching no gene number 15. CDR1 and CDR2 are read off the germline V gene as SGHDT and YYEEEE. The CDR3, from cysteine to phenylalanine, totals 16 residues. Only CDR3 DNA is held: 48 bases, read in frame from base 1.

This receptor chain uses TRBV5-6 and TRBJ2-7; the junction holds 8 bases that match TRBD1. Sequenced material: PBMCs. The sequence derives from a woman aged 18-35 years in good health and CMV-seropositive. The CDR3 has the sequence CASSPLPGQGGFEQYF. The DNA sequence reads TGTGCCAGCAGCCCACTACCTGGACAGGGTGGTTTCGAGCAGTACTTC.